The source of this TCR beta chain is a study of radiotherapy plus CTLA-4 blockade in lung cancer. About the study: Objective responses were recorded in less than 20% of patients, with disease control recorded in around 30%.

In this sample, this clone turned up a few times. What it binds is not known. Libraries were prepared by immunoSEQ multiplex PCR; TCRdb keeps only in-frame clonotypes and omits some of them. The sample yields 95,000 to 150,000 clones, more than 80% seen once. V was shortened by 11 bases and J by 7 bases, with 17 bases between the two germline ends. The CDR3 sequence is 12 residues long. The germline V gene encodes CDR1 ENHRY and CDR2 SYGVKD. Broader study findings: Response, reportedly, was best predicted by interferon-beta along with early blood T cell clone dynamics. An expansion of tumor-derived TCR clones occurred in blood after radiotherapy plus ipilimumab.

Chemo-refractory metastatic non-small-cell lung cancer patients underwent focal radiation alongside CTLA-4 blockade with ipilimumab. The sequenced sample was peripheral blood, obtained from a patient treated with radiotherapy plus ipilimumab. The genes are TRBV10-3 and TRBJ1-2; no clear D gene. The source is a human donor with non-small cell lung cancer that progressed on radiotherapy plus ipilimumab. CDR3 DNA sequence: TGTGCCTGCGCGAGGGAAGGAGCTGGCTACACCTTC. Protein product: CACAREGAGYTF.